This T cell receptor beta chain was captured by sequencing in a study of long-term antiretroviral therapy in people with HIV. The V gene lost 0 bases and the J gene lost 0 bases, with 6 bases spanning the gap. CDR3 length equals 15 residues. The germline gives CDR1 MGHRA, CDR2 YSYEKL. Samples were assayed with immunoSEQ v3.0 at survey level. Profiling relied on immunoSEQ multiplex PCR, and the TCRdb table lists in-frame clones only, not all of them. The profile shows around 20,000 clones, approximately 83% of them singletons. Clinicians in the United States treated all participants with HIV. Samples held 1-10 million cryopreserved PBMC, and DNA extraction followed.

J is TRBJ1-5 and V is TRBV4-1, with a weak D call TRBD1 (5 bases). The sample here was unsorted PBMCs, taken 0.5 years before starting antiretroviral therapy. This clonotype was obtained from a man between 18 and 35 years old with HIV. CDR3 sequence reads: CASSQDTGSNQPQHF. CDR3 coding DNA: TGCGCCAGCAGCCAAGATACAGGTAGCAATCAGCCCCAGCATTTT.